This T cell receptor beta chain was recovered during a study of beta chain features in type 1 diabetes. Study-level information: The study found patients and healthy donors alike in age, gender and cell yields. Notes on the study in general: Across all four CD4+ subsets, people with type 1 diabetes showed modestly shorter TCRB CDR3s.

Trimming took 8 bases from V and 0 from J; bases not matched to a gene: 2. This CDR3 contains 15 residues. Germline V gene lookup returns CDR1 LNHDA and CDR2 SQIVND (reference sequence). Purity above 95% was achieved in all sorted populations. The entirety of the isolated RNA underwent reverse transcription, so expressed TCRB transcripts were sequenced. The table came from immunoSEQ multiplex PCR; TCRdb's copy has only in-frame clones and leaves some out. Among a few hundred thousand clones listed, roughly 13% were seen once. As for this clone: Its antigen is still unknown.

The TCR originated in a man aged 25 to 45 with type 1 diabetes. This chain joins TRBV19 and TRBJ1-5, with TRBD1 matching 12 bases. What was sequenced was naive CD4+ T cells from blood. CDR3 in DNA: TGTGCCAGTGGGACAGGGGGCGATAGCAATCAGCCCCAGCATTTT. Translation gives CASGTGGDSNQPQHF. The entire variable domain, with the rest obtained from reference TRBV19 and TRBJ1-5, is as follows: DGGITQSPKYLFRKEGQNVTLSCEQNLNHDAMYWYRQDPGQGLRLIYYSQIVNDFQKGDIAEGYSVSREKKESFPLTVTSAQKNPTAFYLCASGTGGDSNQPQHFGDGTRLSIL.